This TCR beta chain was identified during a study of STAT5B mutations in CD4+ large granular lymphocyte leukemia. Study-level results: 8/27 top patient clones versus 2/35 control clones were TRBV06-family. No patients shared main leukemic clonotypes, though approximately 26% appeared at low frequency elsewhere.

The survey-level immunoSEQ assay was used. Original analysis: Lowest detectable productive clonotype frequency was 2.59 x 10-5. Data came from immunoSEQ multiplex PCR; TCRdb stores just in-frame clones and leaves some out. V and J calls and clone size follow that table, whereas D and trimming were derived from the DNA. The sample carries 20,000 to 25,000 clones, more than 75% recorded once. This clone was recorded a few times. What it recognizes is unknown. Trimming took 5 bases from V and 5 from J, leaving 12 bases between them. CDR1 MNHEY and CDR2 SMNVEV come from the germline V gene (reference sequence). The CDR3 spans 13 residues.

The sequenced sample was CD4+ T cells from blood buffy coats. This sequence originates from a human donor in good health. The chain has TRBV27 and TRBJ1-2; the D gene is possibly TRBD1 (6 bases). CDR3 DNA: TGTGCCAGCAGTGCCCCAGGGGAGTATGGCTACACCTTC. Residues: CASSAPGEYGYTF.